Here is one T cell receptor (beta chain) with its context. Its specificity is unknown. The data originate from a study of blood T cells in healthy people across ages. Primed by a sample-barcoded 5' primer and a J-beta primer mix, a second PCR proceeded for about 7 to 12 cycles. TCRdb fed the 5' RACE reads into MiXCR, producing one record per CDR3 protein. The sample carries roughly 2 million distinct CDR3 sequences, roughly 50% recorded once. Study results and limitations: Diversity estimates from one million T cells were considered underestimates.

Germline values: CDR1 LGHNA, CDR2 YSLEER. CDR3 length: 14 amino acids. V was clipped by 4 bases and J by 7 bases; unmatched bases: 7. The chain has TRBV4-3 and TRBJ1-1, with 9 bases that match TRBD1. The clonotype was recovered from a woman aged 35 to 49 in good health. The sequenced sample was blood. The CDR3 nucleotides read TGCGCCAGCAGCCGGACGGGACAGGGCTTTGAAGCTTTCTTT. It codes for CASSRTGQGFEAFF.